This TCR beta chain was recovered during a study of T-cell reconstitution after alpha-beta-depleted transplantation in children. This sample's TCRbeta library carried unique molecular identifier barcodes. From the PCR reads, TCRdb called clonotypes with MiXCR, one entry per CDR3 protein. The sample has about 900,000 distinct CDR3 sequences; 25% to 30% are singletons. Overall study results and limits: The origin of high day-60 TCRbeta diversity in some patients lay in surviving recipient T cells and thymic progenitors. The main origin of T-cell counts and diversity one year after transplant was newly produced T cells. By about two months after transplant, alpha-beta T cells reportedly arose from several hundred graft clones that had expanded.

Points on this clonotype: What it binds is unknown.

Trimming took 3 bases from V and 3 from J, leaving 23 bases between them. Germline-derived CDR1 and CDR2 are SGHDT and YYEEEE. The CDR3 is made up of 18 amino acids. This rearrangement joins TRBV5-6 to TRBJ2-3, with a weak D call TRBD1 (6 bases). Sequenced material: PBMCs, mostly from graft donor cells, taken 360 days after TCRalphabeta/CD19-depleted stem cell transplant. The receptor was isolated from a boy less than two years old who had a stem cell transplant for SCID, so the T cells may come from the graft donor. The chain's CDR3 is CASSSTFGRGWWTDTQYF. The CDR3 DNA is TGTGCCAGCAGCTCAACCTTCGGCAGGGGATGGTGGACAGATACGCAGTATTTT.